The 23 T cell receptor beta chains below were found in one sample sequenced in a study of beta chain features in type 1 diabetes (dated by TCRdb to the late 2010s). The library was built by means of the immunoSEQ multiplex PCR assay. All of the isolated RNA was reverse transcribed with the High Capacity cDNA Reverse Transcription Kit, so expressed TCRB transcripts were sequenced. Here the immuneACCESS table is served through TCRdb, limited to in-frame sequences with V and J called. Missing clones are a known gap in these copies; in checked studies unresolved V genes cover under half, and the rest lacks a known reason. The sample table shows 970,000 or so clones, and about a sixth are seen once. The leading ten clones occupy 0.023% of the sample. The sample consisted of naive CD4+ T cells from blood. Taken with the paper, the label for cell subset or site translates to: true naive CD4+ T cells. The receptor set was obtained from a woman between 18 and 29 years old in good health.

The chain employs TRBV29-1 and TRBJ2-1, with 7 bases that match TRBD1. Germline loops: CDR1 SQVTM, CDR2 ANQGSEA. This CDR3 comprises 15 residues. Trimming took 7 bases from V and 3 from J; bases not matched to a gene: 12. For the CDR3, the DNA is TGCAGCGGAACCCCCAGGGGGAACTACTACAATGAGCAGTTCTTC. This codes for CSGTPRGNYYNEQFF.

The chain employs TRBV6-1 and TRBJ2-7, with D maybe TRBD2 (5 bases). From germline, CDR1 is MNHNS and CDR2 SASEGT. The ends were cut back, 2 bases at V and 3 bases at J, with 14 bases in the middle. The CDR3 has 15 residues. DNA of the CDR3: TGTGCCAGCAGTGAATCATCTGGGAGATACTACGAGCAGTACTTC. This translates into CASSESSGRYYEQYF.

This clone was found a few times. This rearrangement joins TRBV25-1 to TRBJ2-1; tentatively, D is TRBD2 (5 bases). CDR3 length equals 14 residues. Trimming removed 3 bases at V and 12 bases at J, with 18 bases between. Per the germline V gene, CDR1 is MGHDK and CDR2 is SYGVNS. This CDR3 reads CASSDLPRGYAQFF. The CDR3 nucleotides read TGTGCCAGCAGTGACTTACCTAGAGGGTATGCGCAGTTCTTC.

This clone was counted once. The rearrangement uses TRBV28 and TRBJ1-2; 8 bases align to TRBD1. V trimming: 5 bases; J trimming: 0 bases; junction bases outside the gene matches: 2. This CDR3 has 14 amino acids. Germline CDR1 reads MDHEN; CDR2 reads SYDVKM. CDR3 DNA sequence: TGTGCCAGCAGTCGGACAGGGACTAACTATGGCTACACCTTC. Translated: CASSRTGTNYGYTF.

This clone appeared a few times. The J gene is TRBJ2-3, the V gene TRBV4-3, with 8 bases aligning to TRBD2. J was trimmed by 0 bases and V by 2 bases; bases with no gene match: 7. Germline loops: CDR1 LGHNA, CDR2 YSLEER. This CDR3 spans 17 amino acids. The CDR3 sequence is CASSQRTSLISTDTQYF. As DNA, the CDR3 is TGCGCCAGCAGCCAAAGGACTAGCCTAATTAGCACAGATACGCAGTATTTT.

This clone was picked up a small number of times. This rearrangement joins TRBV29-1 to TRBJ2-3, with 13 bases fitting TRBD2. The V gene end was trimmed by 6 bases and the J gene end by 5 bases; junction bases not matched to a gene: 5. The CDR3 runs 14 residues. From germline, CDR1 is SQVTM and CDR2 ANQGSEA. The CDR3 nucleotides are TGCAGCGTACGGACTAGCGGGAGATTAGATACGCAGTATTTT. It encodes CSVRTSGRLDTQYF.

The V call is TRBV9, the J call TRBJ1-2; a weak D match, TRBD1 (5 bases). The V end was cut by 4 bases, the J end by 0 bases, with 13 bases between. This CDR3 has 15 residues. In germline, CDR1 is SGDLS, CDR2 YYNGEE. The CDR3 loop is CASSPWTLANYGYTF. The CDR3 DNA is TGTGCCAGCAGCCCCTGGACATTAGCTAACTATGGCTACACCTTC.

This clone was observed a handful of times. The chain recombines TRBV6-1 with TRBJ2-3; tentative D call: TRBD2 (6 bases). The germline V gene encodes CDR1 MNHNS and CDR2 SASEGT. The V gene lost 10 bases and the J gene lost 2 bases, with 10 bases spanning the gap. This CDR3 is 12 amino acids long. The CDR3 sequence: CATAGPTDTQYF. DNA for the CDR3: TGTGCCACTGCGGGGCCCACAGATACGCAGTATTTT.

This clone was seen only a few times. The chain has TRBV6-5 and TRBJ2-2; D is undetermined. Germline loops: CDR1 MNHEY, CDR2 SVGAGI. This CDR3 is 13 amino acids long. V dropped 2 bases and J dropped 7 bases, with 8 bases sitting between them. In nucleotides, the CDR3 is TGTGCCAGCAGTTACGAGGATGACGGGGAGCTGTTTTTT. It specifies CASSYEDDGELFF.

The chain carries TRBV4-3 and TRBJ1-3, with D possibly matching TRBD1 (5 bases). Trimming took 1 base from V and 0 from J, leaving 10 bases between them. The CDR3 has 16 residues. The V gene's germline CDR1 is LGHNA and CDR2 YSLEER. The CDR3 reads CASSQGLQGSGNTIYF. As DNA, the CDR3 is TGCGCCAGCAGCCAAGGTCTTCAGGGCTCTGGAAACACCATATATTTT.

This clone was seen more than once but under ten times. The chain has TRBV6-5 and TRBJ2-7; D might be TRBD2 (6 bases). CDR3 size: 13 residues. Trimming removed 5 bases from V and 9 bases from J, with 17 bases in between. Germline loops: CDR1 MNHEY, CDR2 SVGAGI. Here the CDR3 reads CASSPQVPGLQYF. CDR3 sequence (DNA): TGTGCCAGCAGTCCCCAAGTGCCGGGACTGCAGTACTTC.

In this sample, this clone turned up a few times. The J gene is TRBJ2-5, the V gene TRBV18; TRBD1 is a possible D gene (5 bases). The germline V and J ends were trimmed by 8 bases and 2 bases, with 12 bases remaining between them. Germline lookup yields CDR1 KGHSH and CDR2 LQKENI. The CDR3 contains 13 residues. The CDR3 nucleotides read TGTGCCAGCGCGACAGAAGAACAAGAGACCCAGTACTTC. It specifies CASATEEQETQYF. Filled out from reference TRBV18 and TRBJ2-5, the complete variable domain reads NAGVMQNPRHLVRRRGQEARLRCSPMKGHSHVYWYRQLPEEGLKFMVYLQKENIIDESGMPKERFSAEFPKEGPSILRIQQVVRGDSAAYFCASATEEQETQYFGPGTRLLVL.

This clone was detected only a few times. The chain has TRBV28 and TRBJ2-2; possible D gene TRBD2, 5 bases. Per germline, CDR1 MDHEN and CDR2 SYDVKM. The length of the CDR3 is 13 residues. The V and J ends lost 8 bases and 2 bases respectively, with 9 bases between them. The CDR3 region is CASGSVNTGELFF. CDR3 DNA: TGTGCCAGCGGTAGCGTTAACACCGGGGAGCTGTTTTTT.

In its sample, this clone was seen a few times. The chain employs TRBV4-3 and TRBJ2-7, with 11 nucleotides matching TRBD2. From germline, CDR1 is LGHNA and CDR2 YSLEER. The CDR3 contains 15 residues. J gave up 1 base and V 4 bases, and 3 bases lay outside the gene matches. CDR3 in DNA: TGCGCCAGCAGCCTGCTAGCGGGAGGATCCTACGAGCAGTACTTC. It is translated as CASSLLAGGSYEQYF.

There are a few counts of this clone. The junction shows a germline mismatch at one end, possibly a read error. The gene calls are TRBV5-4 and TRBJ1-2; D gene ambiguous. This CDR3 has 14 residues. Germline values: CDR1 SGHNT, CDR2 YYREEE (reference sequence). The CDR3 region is CASSQVEGSGGYTF. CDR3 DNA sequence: TGCGCCAGCAGCCAAGTTGAGGGTTCTGGTGGCTACACCTTC.

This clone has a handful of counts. The CDR3 DNA is TGTGCCAGCAGCCGTTGGGGACAGGCACTCTACGAGCAGTACTTC. Residues: CASSRWGQALYEQYF. The rearrangement joins TRBV7-9 to TRBJ2-7; TRBD1 aligns across 8 bases. Germline V gene sequence: CDR1 SEHNR, CDR2 FQNEAQ (reference sequence). This CDR3 is built from 15 residues. Trimming removed 5 bases from V and 3 bases from J; junction bases left unmatched: 9.

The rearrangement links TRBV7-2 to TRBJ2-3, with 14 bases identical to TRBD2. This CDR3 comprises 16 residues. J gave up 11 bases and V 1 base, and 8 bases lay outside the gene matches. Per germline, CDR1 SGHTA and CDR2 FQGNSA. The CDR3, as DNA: TGTGCCAGCAGCTTAGGACCCCCGGGACTAGCGGGAGAGCAGTATTTT. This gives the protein CASSLGPPGLAGEQYF.

The CDR3 coding sequence is TGCAGCGTTGCTGGCAGGGGCCAAGAGACCCAGTACTTC. The encoded protein is CSVAGRGQETQYF. The gene calls are TRBV29-1 and TRBJ2-5, with D maybe TRBD1 (6 bases). There are 13 residues in the CDR3. The ends were cut back, 4 bases at V and 1 base at J, with 10 bases in the middle. Per the germline V gene, CDR1 is SQVTM and CDR2 is ANQGSEA.

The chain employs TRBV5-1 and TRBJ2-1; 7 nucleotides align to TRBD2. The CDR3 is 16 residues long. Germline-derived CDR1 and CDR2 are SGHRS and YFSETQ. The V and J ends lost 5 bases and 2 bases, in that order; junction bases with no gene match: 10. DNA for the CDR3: TGCGCCAGCAGTTCGTTGCCTAGCGGTCCCTACAATGAGCAGTTCTTC. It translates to CASSSLPSGPYNEQFF.

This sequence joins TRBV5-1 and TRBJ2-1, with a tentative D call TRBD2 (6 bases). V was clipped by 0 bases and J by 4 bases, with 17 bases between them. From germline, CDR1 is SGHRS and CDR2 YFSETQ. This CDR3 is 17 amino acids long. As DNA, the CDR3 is TGCGCCAGCAGCTTGGGTCCGGGGGTCCTGAGGTACAATGAGCAGTTCTTC. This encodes CASSLGPGVLRYNEQFF.

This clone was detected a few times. CDR3 amino acids: CASMKDPTYEQYF. The DNA of the CDR3 is TGTGCCAGCATGAAGGACCCGACCTACGAGCAGTACTTC. The chain links TRBV6-5 to TRBJ2-7; D ambiguous. The V end was cut by 7 bases, the J end by 2 bases, with 12 bases between. The CDR3 loop spans 13 amino acids. In germline, CDR1 is MNHEY, CDR2 SVGAGI.

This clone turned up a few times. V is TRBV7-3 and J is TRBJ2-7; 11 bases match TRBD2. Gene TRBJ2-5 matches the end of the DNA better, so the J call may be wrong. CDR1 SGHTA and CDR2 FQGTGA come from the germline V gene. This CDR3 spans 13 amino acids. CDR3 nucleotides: TGTGCCAGCAGCCCCGGGACTAGCGGGACCCAGTACTTC. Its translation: CASSPGTSGTQYF.

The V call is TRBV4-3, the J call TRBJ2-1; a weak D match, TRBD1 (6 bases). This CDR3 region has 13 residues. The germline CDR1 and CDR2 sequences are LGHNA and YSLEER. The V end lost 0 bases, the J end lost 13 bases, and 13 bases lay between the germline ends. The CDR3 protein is CASSQDYRVGQFF. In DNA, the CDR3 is TGCGCCAGCAGCCAAGACTACAGGGTCGGTCAGTTCTTC.